These 19 T cell receptor beta chains share one sample of origin, sequenced in a study of tumor and adjacent non-tumor tissue in lung cancer. TCRbeta libraries were built with three rounds of nested PCR, modified from ARM-PCR. TCRdb called the multiplex PCR reads again in MiXCR, with one record for every CDR3 protein. The profile shows under 250,000 distinct CDR3 sequences, over 55% of them singletons. No cell sorting was done before RNA was extracted from the tissue. The sequenced sample consisted of lung tumor tissue. These receptors all come from a man in his 60s with non-small cell lung cancer.

CDR3 in amino acids: CASSPRDIGPNTGELFF. The CDR3 DNA follows: TGTGCCAGCAGTCCCCGGGACATTGGTCCCAACACCGGGGAGCTGTTTTTT. J is TRBJ2-2 and V is TRBV6-6, with D maybe TRBD1 (6 bases). The V gene lost 5 bases and the J gene lost 2 bases, with 18 bases spanning the gap. The CDR3 spans 17 residues. Germline V gene lookup returns CDR1 MNHNY and CDR2 SVGAGI (reference sequence).

This clonotype was found a few times. The V and J genes are TRBV6-6 and TRBJ1-2; 8 nucleotides align to TRBD1. Germline-derived CDR1 and CDR2 are MNHNY and SVGAGI (reference sequence). This CDR3 is built from 14 residues. J lost 5 bases, V lost 6 bases, and 8 bases had no gene match. The CDR3 nucleotides are TGTGCCAGCAGGTCCAGGGGGCGCTGGTATGGCTACACCTTC. The encoded protein is CASRSRGRWYGYTF.

The chain joins TRBV20-1 to TRBJ1-1, with a weak D call TRBD1 (6 bases). The length of the CDR3 is 16 residues. CDR1 and CDR2 from the germline V gene are DFQATT and SNEGSKA (reference sequence). Trimming took 4 bases from V and 5 from J, leaving 23 bases between them. The CDR3, as DNA: TGCAGTGCTACCTCTGCAGGGACAAGGGGGAGGACTGAAGCTTTCTTT. Its translation: CSATSAGTRGRTEAFF.

For this clonotype: Compared with germline, one end of the junction differs, possibly owing to a read error. CDR3 DNA: TGTGCCAGCAGCGCTTCGAGACAGGGATTCAATGAGAAGTTCTTC. Its translation: CASSASRQGFNEKFF. The chain links TRBV11-2 to TRBJ2-1; 7 nucleotides line up with TRBD1. The CDR3 extends over 15 amino acids. Germline V gene lookup returns CDR1 SGHAT and CDR2 FQNNGV.

This clonotype is a singleton in its sample. The conserved phenylalanine or tryptophan normally closing the CDR3 is absent here, so this likely arose from a read error. In DNA, the CDR3 is TGTGCCAGCAGCCTTCGATCAGCTAATGAAAAACTGTTTATA. Translation gives CASSLRSANEKLFI. The genes are TRBV7-9 and TRBJ1-4; D is unclear. The germline V gene has CDR1 SEHNR and CDR2 FQNEAQ (reference sequence). The CDR3 has 14 amino acids. Trimming shortened V by 5 bases and J by 3 bases, and 10 bases separated the two germline ends.

This clonotype was seen more than once but under ten times. A junction boundary mismatches the germline segment, possibly from a read error. The V call is TRBV12-3 or TRBV12-4, the J call TRBJ2-2; D is undetermined. There are 13 residues in the CDR3. CDR3 nucleotide sequence: TGTGCTAGCAGTTTAGGAATCACTGGGGAGCTGTTTTTT. Residues: CASSLGITGELFF.

As regards this clonotype: This clone may be a read error of a much larger clone one base away. This rearrangement joins TRBV4-1 to TRBJ1-1; the match to TRBD1 covers 12 bases. CDR1 MGHRA and CDR2 YSYEKL come from the germline V gene. The length of the CDR3 is 16 residues. The CDR3 here is CASSRLSGTGGTEASF. DNA for the CDR3: TGCGCCAGCAGCCGTTTATCCGGGACAGGGGGCACTGAAGCTTCCTTT.

Notes on this clonotype: This may come from a read error, since a much larger clone is one base off. V gene TRBV12-3 or TRBV12-4 combines with J gene TRBJ1-2; 8 bases line up with TRBD1. V lost 7 bases, J lost 7 bases, and 8 bases stayed unmatched. This CDR3 is 13 amino acids long. The CDR3 DNA sequence: TGTGCCAGCATCCTCTCAGGGGGCTTTGGCTACACCTTC. Residues: CASILSGGFGYTF.

Comment on this clonotype: A clone one base away is much larger, so this may be a read error. V is TRBV4-2 and J is TRBJ1-1; D not resolved. Trimming stripped 0 bases from V and 8 bases from J, with 10 bases between. Germline V lookup: CDR1 LGHNA, CDR2 YNFKEQ. The CDR3 loop spans 13 amino acids. The CDR3 region is CASSQDGITEAFF. The CDR3 nucleotides are TGTGCCAGCAGCCAAGACGGAATTACAGAAGCTTTCTTT.

This clonotype has a handful of counts. This CDR3 fails to terminate in the conserved phenylalanine or tryptophan, so it likely reflects a read error. The V gene is TRBV6-2 or TRBV6-3, the J gene TRBJ1-1; no firm D call. Germline V gives CDR1 MNHEY, CDR2 SVGEGT. CDR3 length equals 15 residues. V shed 7 bases and J shed 0 bases, with 15 bases lying between them. This CDR3 is CASTRRGVLNTEAFS. The CDR3, as DNA: TGTGCCAGCACTCGCCGAGGAGTATTGAACACTGAAGCTTTCTCT.

As for this clonotype: Germline is not matched at one junction end, which may reflect a read error. CDR3 in DNA: TGCAGTGCTAGTCTTACCGGGAGGGTTACGGGCAATCAGCACCAGCATTTT. Protein product: CSASLTGRVTGNQHQHF. This chain links TRBV20-1 with TRBJ1-5, with D uncertain. CDR3 length: 17 amino acids. Germline assignment: CDR1 DFQATT and CDR2 SNEGSKA (reference sequence).

In regard to this clonotype: No conserved phenylalanine or tryptophan is present at the end of the CDR3, so a read error is the likely explanation. The J gene is TRBJ2-1, the V gene TRBV7-8, with 7 bases aligning to TRBD2. This CDR3 comprises 13 residues. After removal of 5 bases from V and 12 bases from J, the junction contained 10 bases not matched to a gene. Per germline, CDR1 SGHVS and CDR2 FQNEAQ. CDR3: CASSVRSAGAQFS. In DNA form, the CDR3 reads TGTGCCAGCAGCGTCCGGTCGGCGGGAGCGCAGTTCTCC.

Worth noting for this clonotype: At one of its ends the junction is not consistent with the germline gene, which may arise from a read error. This chain connects TRBV12-3 or TRBV12-4 to TRBJ2-7, with TRBD2 identical over 8 bases. There are 14 residues in the CDR3. CDR3 in amino acids: CASSFSGTSYERYF. The CDR3 coding sequence is TGTGCCAGCAGTTTTAGCGGGACATCCTACGAGCGGTACTTC.

As for this clonotype: A clone one base away is much larger, so this may be a read error. The J gene is TRBJ2-4, the V gene TRBV12-3 or TRBV12-4; a weak D match, TRBD2 (6 bases). Trimming removed 6 bases from V and 16 bases from J, with 22 bases in between. This CDR3 is built from 13 residues. CDR3 sequence reads: CASSFGGGKAEYF. The CDR3 nucleotides are TGTGCCAGCAGCTTCGGAGGCGGGAAGGCCGAATACTTC.

The sample holds one count of this clonotype. J is TRBJ1-6 and V is TRBV28; D is unclear. Trimming pared 9 bases from V and 6 bases from J, leaving 18 bases between. Per the germline V gene, CDR1 is MDHEN and CDR2 is SYDVKM. The CDR3 length is 15 residues. In DNA, the CDR3 is TGTGCCAGTAAAAGGGAGACTCTATCTAATTCACCCCTCCACTTT. Its protein product is CASKRETLSNSPLHF. Complete variable domain (other parts from reference TRBV28 and TRBJ1-6): DVKVTQSSRYLVKRTGEKVFLECVQDMDHENMFWYRQDPGLGLRLIYFSYDVKMKEKGDIPEGYSVSREKKERFSLILESASTNQTSMYLCASKRETLSNSPLHFGNGTRLTVT.

With regard to this clonotype: Just one base apart from a much larger clone, this may be a read error. The V and J genes are TRBV20-1 and TRBJ2-4; D remains unclear. Trimming left V 6 bases short and J 13 bases short, with 22 bases between. The CDR3 length is 13 residues. Looked up from germline, CDR1 is DFQATT and CDR2 is SNEGSKA (reference sequence). Here the CDR3 DNA reads TGCAGTGCAATCCTCCCGGTCCCAGCCATGCAGTACTTC. Protein sequence: CSAILPVPAMQYF.

This clonotype was observed a single time. At one of its ends the junction is not consistent with the germline gene, which may arise from a read error. This chain connects TRBV11-3 to TRBJ1-4; D unresolved. This CDR3 has 14 residues. Germline V CDR1 and CDR2: SGHNT, YENEEA. The CDR3 nucleotides are TGTGCCACCAGCTTCCGGGATACTAATGAAAAACTGTTTTTT. Encoded protein: CATSFRDTNEKLFF.

To note about this clonotype: A read error may produce the germline difference seen at one junction end. CDR3 bases: TGTGCGAGCAACCCCGGGGCAGAAAATTCACCCCTCCACTTT. As protein: CASNPGAENSPLHF. The chain has TRBV12-3 or TRBV12-4 and TRBJ1-6; possible D gene TRBD1, 5 bases. The CDR3 loop spans 14 amino acids.

This clonotype was counted many times. CDR3: CASSQAGPSGTQYF. CDR3 DNA: TGCGCCAGCAGCCAAGCGGGACCCTCCGGGACCCAGTACTTC. V is TRBV4-3 and J is TRBJ2-5; D may match TRBD1 or TRBD2 (5 bases each). The germline CDR1 and CDR2 sequences are LGHNA and YSLEER. The CDR3 is made up of 14 amino acids. Trimming removed 1 base at V and 7 bases at J, with 13 bases between.